This is a list of T cell receptor beta chains from one sample in a study of blood T cell repertoires in COVID-19. Only in-frame clones appear in the TCRdb table, and some are missing; sequencing was by immunoSEQ multiplex PCR. The table lists hundreds of thousands of clones, more than 70% of them singletons. The sample consisted of peripheral blood. These receptors originate from a woman in her twenties or thirties with COVID-19, enrolled during active disease. CDR3s include the opening cysteine and the closing phenylalanine or tryptophan. Fields, in order: D gene, J gene, V gene, clone size, CDR3 protein, CDR3 DNA. A D gene is named only where the DNA matches it firmly. Size values are once, few and many counts, or a class for expanded clones, and some rows have none.

TRBD2	TRBJ2-3	TRBV11-2	-	CASSFRRLAGGTDTQYF	TGTGCCAGCAGCTTCCGCCGACTAGCGGGGGGCACAGATACGCAGTATTTT
-	TRBJ2-3	TRBV9	-	CASSVDTSTDTQYF	TGTGCCAGCAGCGTAGATACTAGCACAGATACGCAGTATTTT
-	TRBJ2-7	TRBV11-2	-	CASSSRPGETLEQYF	TGTGCCAGCAGCTCCCGTCCGGGGGAAACGCTGGAGCAGTACTTC
TRBD1	TRBJ2-5	TRBV28	-	CASSFHRGQETQYF	TGTGCCAGCAGTTTTCACAGGGGGCAAGAGACCCAGTACTTC
TRBD2	TRBJ2-5	TRBV2	-	CASTQEIAGIRETQYF	TGTGCCAGCACCCAGGAGATAGCGGGGATCAGGGAGACCCAGTACTTC
-	TRBJ2-1	TRBV5-4	once	CASSGGRGASAYNEQFF	TGTGCCAGCAGCGGGGGCCGGGGGGCGAGTGCCTACAATGAGCAGTTCTTC
TRBD1	TRBJ1-1	TRBV29-1	-	CSASTGDDTEAFF	TGCAGCGCTTCCACAGGGGACGACACTGAAGCTTTCTTT
-	TRBJ2-3	TRBV11-2	once	CASSLVGRRSDTQYF	TGTGCCAGCAGCTTAGTAGGGAGAAGGTCCGATACGCAGTATTTT
TRBD2	TRBJ2-1	TRBV13	-	CASSPRGAGVLEQFF	TGTGCCAGCAGCCCCCGGGGAGCGGGGGTTCTGGAGCAGTTCTTC
-	TRBJ2-4	TRBV2	-	CASSENTGYPKNIQYF	TGTGCCAGCAGCGAAAATACAGGGTACCCCAAAAACATTCAGTACTTC
-	TRBJ1-2	TRBV19	-	CASSMDSANYGYTF	TGTGCCAGTAGTATGGACAGTGCGAACTATGGCTACACCTTC
-	TRBJ1-6	TRBV30	few	CAYGRADLNSPLHF	TGTGCCTACGGGAGGGCGGATCTCAATTCACCCCTCCACTTT
-	TRBJ2-3	TRBV2	-	CASSDIRTDTQYF	TGTGCCAGCAGCGACATACGCACAGATACGCAGTATTTT
TRBD1	TRBJ1-2	TRBV6-5	-	CASSPGQARGYGYTF	TGTGCCAGCAGCCCAGGACAGGCTCGTGGCTATGGCTACACCTTC
-	TRBJ1-1	TRBV11-3	once	CASSLEVLRANTEAFF	TGTGCCAGCAGCTTAGAGGTACTCAGGGCCAACACTGAAGCTTTCTTT
-	TRBJ1-1	TRBV4-2	-	CASSQAILTEAFF	TGTGCCAGCAGCCAGGCCATTCTTACTGAAGCTTTCTTT
-	TRBJ2-1	TRBV5-1	-	CASGQIYNEQFF	TGCGCCAGTGGACAGATCTACAATGAGCAGTTCTTC
TRBD2	TRBJ2-2	TRBV27	few	CASSTLAGANTGELFF	TGTGCCAGCAGCACTCTAGCGGGAGCGAACACCGGGGAGCTGTTTTTT
TRBD2	TRBJ2-1	TRBV6-4	-	CASKDIAGDYNEQFF	TGTGCCAGCAAGGATATAGCGGGAGACTACAATGAGCAGTTCTTC
-	TRBJ1-2	TRBV7-9	once	CASTAISGFNYGYTF	TGTGCCAGCACCGCCATATCGGGGTTCAACTATGGCTACACCTTC
TRBD1	TRBJ2-7	TRBV7-9	-	CASKGTADGEQYF	TGTGCCAGCAAAGGGACAGCCGACGGGGAGCAGTACTTC
-	TRBJ2-5	TRBV11-3	once	CASSPRGGDPETQYF	TGTGCCAGCAGCCCTCGTGGCGGAGACCCGGAGACCCAGTACTTC
-	TRBJ2-3	TRBV6-2/TRBV6-3	-	CASSLAGPTDTQYF	TGTGCCAGCAGCTTGGCGGGACCCACAGATACGCAGTATTTT
-	TRBJ2-7	TRBV7-8	-	CASSLSDRTYEQYF	TGTGCCAGCAGCCTGTCGGACAGAACCTACGAGCAGTACTTC
-	TRBJ2-2	TRBV6-2/TRBV6-3	-	CASSYRRSSGELFF	TGTGCCAGCAGTTATCGGCGGAGCTCCGGGGAGCTGTTTTTT
-	TRBJ2-3	TRBV11-3	-	CASSADGSTDTQYF	TGTGCCAGCAGCGCCGACGGGAGCACAGATACGCAGTATTTT
TRBD1	TRBJ1-2	TRBV6-6	-	CASSYSPTGMDYGYTF	TGTGCCAGCAGTTACTCCCCGACAGGGATGGACTATGGCTACACCTTC
TRBD2	TRBJ2-7	TRBV10-3	-	CAIAPPGGEQYF	TGTGCCATCGCCCCGCCGGGGGGCGAGCAGTACTTC
-	TRBJ1-1	TRBV19	-	CASSMVLNSPEAFF	TGTGCCAGTAGTATGGTCCTAAACAGTCCTGAAGCTTTCTTT
TRBD2	TRBJ2-7	TRBV3-1/TRBV3-2	-	CASSQTLKLAGRPYEQYF	TGTGCCAGCAGCCAAACCCTCAAACTAGCGGGGAGACCTTACGAGCAGTACTTC
-	TRBJ2-1	TRBV5-1	once	CASSLEGSRYNEQFF	TGCGCCAGCAGCTTGGAAGGCTCGCGGTACAATGAGCAGTTCTTC
-	TRBJ1-3	TRBV5-1	-	CASSLVTGPGNTIYF	TGCGCCAGCAGCTTAGTAACAGGGCCTGGAAACACCATATATTTT
-	TRBJ2-2	TRBV6-2/TRBV6-3	-	CASSYPLQTGELFF	TGTGCCAGCAGTTACCCCCTCCAGACCGGGGAGCTGTTTTTT
TRBD1	TRBJ1-2	TRBV3-1/TRBV3-2	-	CASSPPGQGYGNYGYTF	TGTGCCAGCAGCCCTCCGGGACAGGGCTATGGGAACTATGGCTACACCTTC
-	TRBJ1-2	TRBV6-5	-	CASSYGTGGAYGYTF	TGTGCCAGCAGTTACGGGACCGGGGGAGCCTATGGCTACACCTTC
-	TRBJ2-3	TRBV20-1	-	CSAAERWEYF	TGCAGTGCGGCGGAGCGGTGGGAGTATTTT
-	TRBJ1-2	TRBV3-1/TRBV3-2	-	CASSQEGGSHGYTF	TGTGCCAGCAGCCAAGAGGGAGGAAGCCATGGCTACACCTTC
TRBD1	TRBJ1-2	TRBV19	-	CASSSTGTEINYGYTF	TGTGCCAGTAGTTCGACCGGGACAGAGATTAACTATGGCTACACCTTC
TRBD1	TRBJ2-7	TRBV5-4	-	CASSLYVRGYEQYF	TGTGCCAGCAGCTTGTATGTCAGGGGGTACGAGCAGTACTTC
TRBD1	TRBJ1-2	TRBV20-1	-	CSAAGTGSYTF	TGCAGTGCTGCCGGGACAGGGTCCTACACCTTC
TRBD1	TRBJ1-1	TRBV19	once	CASSIARDRGEAFF	TGTGCCAGTAGTATAGCACGGGACAGGGGTGAAGCTTTCTTT
TRBD1	TRBJ1-4	TRBV28	-	CASSSGTAKGEKLFF	TGTGCCAGCAGTTCTGGGACAGCAAAGGGAGAAAAACTGTTTTTT
TRBD1	TRBJ2-6	TRBV6-2/TRBV6-3	-	CASSKKGRGRGPTF	TGTGCCAGCAGCAAGAAGGGCAGGGGGAGAGGGCCGACTTTC
TRBD2	TRBJ2-1	TRBV5-4	-	CASRPGTSGGNEQFF	TGTGCCAGCAGACCCGGGACTAGCGGGGGGAATGAGCAGTTCTTC
TRBD1	TRBJ1-2	TRBV5-6	-	CASSTRDRGLANYGYTF	TGTGCCAGCAGCACCCGGGACAGGGGCCTAGCTAACTATGGCTACACCTTC
TRBD2	TRBJ2-4	TRBV7-2	-	CASSSTGGLGNIQYF	TGTGCCAGCAGCTCAACGGGGGGTTTAGGGAACATTCAGTACTTC
TRBD1	TRBJ1-4	TRBV5-1	once	CASSFGIGTGTNEKLFF	TGCGCCAGCAGCTTTGGGATTGGGACAGGGACTAATGAAAAACTGTTTTTT
TRBD1	TRBJ1-2	TRBV19	-	CASSIGRGVGYTF	TGTGCCAGTAGTATTGGCAGGGGGGTTGGCTACACCTTC
-	TRBJ1-2	TRBV7-2	-	CASSLGRAYGYTF	TGTGCCAGCAGCTTAGGCAGGGCCTATGGCTACACCTTC